These T cell receptor beta chains were read from a single sample in a study of T cell responses to AZD1222 COVID-19 vaccine. Assay: immunoSEQ multiplex PCR; the TCRdb copy retains only in-frame clones and omits some. Of under 150,000 clones listed, roughly 89% are singletons. The starting material was peripheral blood, obtained on day 0 of AZD1222 vaccination. The receptors originated from an adult in good health. Both conserved end residues are part of each CDR3. The D gene is left open where the match is weak. The size entry is marked missing in some rows and otherwise reads once, few, many or a size class.

>TRBV7-2|NA|TRBD1|TRBJ1-1
TGTGCCAGCAGCTCAGGGGGGGTGGGCTTT
CASSSGGVGF
>TRBV24-1|NA|TRBD1|TRBJ1-2
TGTGCCACCAGTGACACCGACAGGGGATATGGCTACACCTTC
CATSDTDRGYGYTF
>TRBV6-5|NA|NA|TRBJ2-7
TGTGCCAGCACGGGAACAGGTGGCCCCTACGAGCAGTACTTC
CASTGTGGPYEQYF
>TRBV28|once|NA|TRBJ2-7
TGTGCCAGCAGGTTACCGGAGGCCCACGAGCAGTACTTC
CASRLPEAHEQYF
>TRBV7-9|NA|NA|TRBJ1-6
TGTGCCAGCAGCCCTACCCCTTTTTCACCCCTCCACTTT
CASSPTPFSPLHF
>TRBV7-8|NA|TRBD1|TRBJ1-1
TGTGCCAGCAGCCAAGGACAGGCGGCTACAGCTTTCTTT
CASSQGQAATAFF
>TRBV29-1|NA|NA|TRBJ1-1
TGCAGCGTTGTTACAGGGTACCCTGAAGCTTTCTTT
CSVVTGYPEAFF
>TRBV20-1|NA|NA|TRBJ1-1
TGCAGTGCTAGTAGGAACACTGAAGCTTTCTTT
CSASRNTEAFF
>TRBV4-1|few|NA|TRBJ2-5
TGCGCCAGCAGCCCGTTGGTAATTGCGGACCAAGAGACCCAGTACTTC
CASSPLVIADQETQYF
>TRBV20-1|NA|NA|TRBJ2-1
TGCAGTGCTAGTGTAGCGAATGAGCAGTTCTTC
CSASVANEQFF
>TRBV20-1|NA|NA|TRBJ1-4
TGCAGTGCTAGGGAGGGTGAAAAACTGTTTTTT
CSAREGEKLFF
>TRBV2|NA|NA|TRBJ2-5
TGTGCCAGCAGTGATTGGGCAGAAGAGACCCAGTACTTC
CASSDWAEETQYF
>TRBV27|NA|NA|TRBJ2-7
TGTGCCAGCAGTTTCGATAGCTCCTACGAGCAGTACTTC
CASSFDSSYEQYF
>TRBV13|NA|NA|TRBJ2-7
TGTGCCAGCAGAGACGGGGCTAAGGAGCAGTACTTC
CASRDGAKEQYF
>TRBV19|once|NA|TRBJ1-6
TGTGCCAGTAGTATAGATCTGGGGGAAGTCGGCTCACCCCTCCACTTT
CASSIDLGEVGSPLHF
>TRBV27|NA|NA|TRBJ1-1
TGTGCCAGCAGTTTTTCCGGGGGTCCTGAAGCTTTCTTT
CASSFSGGPEAFF
>TRBV3-1/TRBV3-2|NA|NA|TRBJ2-1
TGTGCCAGCAGCCGGGCCCAGCGATTGAATGAGCAGTTCTTC
CASSRAQRLNEQFF
>TRBV29-1|NA|NA|TRBJ2-5
TGCAGCGTCGCGGACGGCTCCCAAGAGACCCAGTACTTC
CSVADGSQETQYF
>TRBV5-5|NA|TRBD1|TRBJ1-2
TGTGCCAGCAGCCAAGGGACAGGGGGCGACGCTAACTATGGCTACACCTTC
CASSQGTGGDANYGYTF
>TRBV2|NA|NA|TRBJ2-1
TGTGCCAGCAGTCCACCGGGACGGAACTCCTACAATGAGCAGTTCTTC
CASSPPGRNSYNEQFF
>TRBV2|NA|TRBD2|TRBJ2-3
TGTGCCAGCAGGCGTTGGACTAGCGGGGGCCTATACACAGATACGCAGTATTTT
CASRRWTSGGLYTDTQYF
>TRBV5-5|NA|NA|TRBJ1-1
TGTGCCAGCAGCCAATTCCAGGTATTTCGCATGAACACTGAAGCTTTCTTT
CASSQFQVFRMNTEAFF